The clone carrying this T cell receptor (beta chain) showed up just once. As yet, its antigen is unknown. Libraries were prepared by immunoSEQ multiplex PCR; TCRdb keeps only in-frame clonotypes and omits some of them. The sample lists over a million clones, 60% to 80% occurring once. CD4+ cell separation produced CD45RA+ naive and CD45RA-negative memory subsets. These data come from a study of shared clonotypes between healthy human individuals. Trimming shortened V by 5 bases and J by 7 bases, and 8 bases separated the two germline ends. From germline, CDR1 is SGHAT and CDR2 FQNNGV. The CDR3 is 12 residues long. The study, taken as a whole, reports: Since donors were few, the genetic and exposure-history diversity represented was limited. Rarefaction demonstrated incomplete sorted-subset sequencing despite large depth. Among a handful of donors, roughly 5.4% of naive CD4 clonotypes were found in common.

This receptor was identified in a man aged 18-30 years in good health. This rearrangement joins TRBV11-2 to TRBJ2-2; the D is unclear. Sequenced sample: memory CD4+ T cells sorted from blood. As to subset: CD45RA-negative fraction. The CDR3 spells CASSNLGGELFF. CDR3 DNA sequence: TGTGCCAGCAGCAATCTCGGCGGGGAGCTGTTTTTT. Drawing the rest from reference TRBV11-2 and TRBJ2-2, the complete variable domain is EAGVAQSPRYKIIEKRQSVAFWCNPISGHATLYWYQQILGQGPKLLIQFQNNGVVDDSQLPKDRFSAERLKGVDSTLKIQPAKLEDSAVYLCASSNLGGELFFGEGSRLTVL.